The 12 T cell receptor beta chains below come from one sample, sequenced in a study of T cell clones after liver transplantation. The protocol was immunoSEQ multiplex PCR, while the TCRdb copy is restricted to in-frame clones and leaves out a portion. This table holds approximately 100,000 clones, about 86% found once. The sample in question was CD4+ T cells from blood, obtained approximately 45 months after liver transplant. Source of these receptors: a human patient who received a liver transplant. Some T cells may originate from the graft donor.

The chain is built from TRBV6-5 and TRBJ2-5, with 8 bases aligning to TRBD2. The germline V gene encodes CDR1 MNHEY and CDR2 SVGAGI. The trim removed 8 bases at V and 4 bases at J, leaving 6 bases unmatched. The CDR3 extends over 13 amino acids. In DNA, the CDR3 is TGTGCCAGCTGGGGGGCGGGAGGAGAGACCCAGTACTTC. Translated: CASWGAGGETQYF.

The V gene is TRBV19, the J gene TRBJ1-5; a weak D match, TRBD1 (6 bases). Between the trimmed V and J ends, which lost 9 bases and 3 bases, there was a span of 15 bases. This CDR3 is built from 14 residues. Germline assignment: CDR1 LNHDA and CDR2 SQIVND (reference sequence). The CDR3 DNA follows: TGTGCCAGCGACGAGGACAGTTACAATCAGCCCCAGCATTTT. This gives the protein CASDEDSYNQPQHF.

The rearrangement uses TRBV10-3 and TRBJ1-2; maybe TRBD1 (5 bases). V dropped 4 bases and J dropped 6 bases, with 15 bases sitting between them. CDR1 and CDR2 (germline): ENHRY, SYGVKD. This CDR3 region has 14 residues. CDR3 nucleotide sequence: TGTGCCATCAGTGTTCTGCAGGGCTTGGATGGCTACACCTTC. Translating it yields CAISVLQGLDGYTF.

The V gene is TRBV19, the J gene TRBJ2-3; maybe TRBD1 (6 bases). Germline CDR1 LNHDA, CDR2 SQIVND (reference sequence). V was shortened by 7 bases and J by 1 base, with 12 bases between the two germline ends. The CDR3 is made up of 14 amino acids. The CDR3 loop reads CASNSGAGTDTQYF. DNA of the CDR3: TGTGCCAGTAATTCAGGGGCGGGCACAGATACGCAGTATTTT.

The chain employs TRBV7-3 and TRBJ1-1; possible D gene TRBD1, 5 bases. V gave up 6 bases and J gave up 4 bases, with 15 bases separating them. The germline V gene has CDR1 SGHTA and CDR2 FQGTGA. This CDR3 has 14 amino acids. The CDR3 spells CASRRDPSGTEAFF. The CDR3 DNA reads TGTGCCAGCAGGCGGGACCCCTCGGGCACTGAAGCTTTCTTT.

The V call is TRBV19, the J call TRBJ2-1; a possible D gene is TRBD2 (6 bases). This CDR3 is 16 amino acids long. The ends were cut back, 5 bases at V and 2 bases at J, with 16 bases in the middle. CDR1 is LNHDA and CDR2 is SQIVND in the germline V gene (reference sequence). The CDR3 sequence: CASSPNLARAYNEQFF. The CDR3 bases are TGTGCCAGTAGTCCTAATCTAGCGAGGGCCTACAATGAGCAGTTCTTC.

The chain links TRBV18 to TRBJ1-5; D might be TRBD1 (5 bases). V lost 1 base and J lost 4, with 5 bases in between. This CDR3 is 13 amino acids long. The germline CDR1 and CDR2 sequences are KGHSH and LQKENI. The CDR3: CASSPQGNQPQHF. CDR3 nucleotide sequence: TGTGCCAGCTCACCACAGGGGAATCAGCCCCAGCATTTT. The full variable domain, its missing parts supplied by reference TRBV18 and TRBJ1-5, is NAGVMQNPRHLVRRRGQEARLRCSPMKGHSHVYWYRQLPEEGLKFMVYLQKENIIDESGMPKERFSAEFPKEGPSILRIQQVVRGDSAAYFCASSPQGNQPQHFGDGTRLSIL.

The CDR3 DNA is TGTGCCAGCTCACCGAATTTTGGCGGTAAAGAGACCCAGTACTTC. This translates into CASSPNFGGKETQYF. The rearrangement uses TRBV18 and TRBJ2-5, with D unclear. CDR3 size: 15 residues. Trimming left V 3 bases short and J 3 bases short, with 14 bases between. Germline V gives CDR1 KGHSH, CDR2 LQKENI. Together with reference TRBV18 and TRBJ2-5, the CDR3 gives the full variable domain: NAGVMQNPRHLVRRRGQEARLRCSPMKGHSHVYWYRQLPEEGLKFMVYLQKENIIDESGMPKERFSAEFPKEGPSILRIQQVVRGDSAAYFCASSPNFGGKETQYFGPGTRLLVL.

The chain carries TRBV7-2 and TRBJ1-4, with D unclear. Trimming cost V 4 bases and J 8 bases, with 8 bases left between them. Looked up from germline, CDR1 is SGHTA and CDR2 is FQGNSA. This CDR3 comprises 12 residues. CDR3 nucleotide sequence: TGTGCCAGCAGCTCTCGCCTGGAAAAACTGTTTTTT. It encodes CASSSRLEKLFF. Full variable domain (remainder filled in from reference TRBV7-2 and TRBJ1-4): GAGVSQSPSNKVTEKGKDVELRCDPISGHTALYWYRQSLGQGLEFLIYFQGNSAPDKSGLPSDRFSAERTGGSVSTLTIQRTQQEDSAVYLCASSSRLEKLFFGSGTQLSVL.

The rearrangement uses TRBV7-2 and TRBJ2-2; weak D call: TRBD2 (5 bases). Trimming left V 2 bases short and J 5 bases short, with 18 bases between. The CDR3 is made up of 17 amino acids. Germline V gene sequence: CDR1 SGHTA, CDR2 FQGNSA. This CDR3 is CASSLTLSSTRTGELFF. The CDR3 DNA follows: TGTGCCAGCAGCTTAACTCTCTCTAGCACAAGGACCGGGGAGCTGTTTTTT.

The chain employs TRBV11-2 and TRBJ2-3, with 12 bases identical to TRBD2. The V and J ends lost 1 base and 6 bases, in that order; junction bases with no gene match: 8. The CDR3 is made up of 17 amino acids. The V gene's germline CDR1 is SGHAT and CDR2 FQNNGV. The CDR3 reads CASSLAPLAGGVDTQYF. CDR3 DNA sequence: TGTGCCAGCAGCTTAGCGCCACTAGCGGGAGGTGTTGATACGCAGTATTTT.

This chain uses TRBV28 with TRBJ1-6; TRBD1 matches 7 bases. V gave up 3 bases and J gave up 7 bases; unmatched junction bases: 6. CDR3 length: 15 amino acids. Looked up from germline, CDR1 is MDHEN and CDR2 is SYDVKM. This CDR3 reads CASSFDRVINSPLHF. DNA for the CDR3: TGTGCCAGCAGTTTTGACAGGGTCATCAATTCACCCCTCCACTTT.